This entry concerns a single TCR beta chain. Its antigen is unknown. Generated by immunoSEQ multiplex PCR, the TCRdb table keeps only in-frame clones and is missing some. The data show over 3,000 clones, approximately 72% seen once. The data were obtained in a study of coeliac disease. Whole-study context: Coeliac patients had newly diagnosed active disease, refractory type I disease, or gluten-free diet control. Study observations and caveats: The authors judged this method unsuitable for unbiased gliadin-specific T cell detection. Control samples showed higher TRB and TRG clonality than intraepithelial and lamina propria samples in active celiac disease.

After removal of 0 bases from V and 2 bases from J, the junction contained 4 bases not matched to a gene. Germline CDR1 is LGHNA and CDR2 is YSLEER. This CDR3 is built from 15 residues. This chain uses TRBV4-3 with TRBJ2-7; 7 nucleotides agree with TRBD2. The sequencing sample was made of intraepithelial lymphocytes from the gut. This sequence originates from a woman aged 55-69 years with active celiac disease. The CDR3, as DNA: TGCGCCAGCAGCCAAGATCGGGAGGTAACCTACGAGCAGTACTTC. Its protein product is CASSQDREVTYEQYF.